The rows below give T cell receptor beta chains drawn from one sample of a study of blood T cell repertoires in COVID-19. TCRdb keeps only in-frame clones here, not all; method: immunoSEQ multiplex PCR. The sample carries roughly 92,000 clones, approximately 88% recorded once. The specimen sequenced was peripheral blood. The receptors shown here come from a woman over 75 with active or convalescent COVID-19. Both conserved end residues are part of each CDR3. A D gene is named only where the DNA matches it firmly. Clone size is not always given. Where it is, it says once, few, many or a class for expanded clones.

j_call	clone_size	cdr3_length	d_call	v_call	cdr3_aa	cdr3_nt
TRBJ2-1	.	13	.	TRBV12-3/TRBV12-4	CASSLSPEGEQFF	TGTGCCAGCAGTTTGAGCCCCGAGGGTGAGCAGTTCTTC
TRBJ2-3	.	12	.	TRBV7-2	CASSQEVDTQYF	TGTGCCAGCAGCCAAGAGGTAGATACGCAGTATTTT
TRBJ2-5	.	13	.	TRBV7-7	CASSLNRGETQYF	TGTGCCAGCAGCTTAAACCGGGGAGAGACCCAGTACTTC
TRBJ1-2	few	16	TRBD1	TRBV27	CASSSEGQPQGLGYTF	TGTGCCAGCAGCTCCGAGGGACAGCCCCAGGGGCTTGGCTACACCTTC
TRBJ1-1	.	13	TRBD1	TRBV19	CASSTDRGAEAFF	TGTGCCAGTAGCACCGACAGGGGGGCTGAAGCTTTCTTT
TRBJ2-5	.	16	TRBD2	TRBV6-6	CASSLRTSGRTETQYF	TGTGCCAGCAGTCTACGGACTAGCGGGAGAACAGAGACCCAGTACTTC
TRBJ2-7	.	15	TRBD2	TRBV7-6	CASSRSGTSDNEQYF	TGTGCCAGCAGCCGAAGCGGGACTAGCGACAACGAGCAGTACTTC
TRBJ1-5	once	13	.	TRBV30	CAWSAGGNQPQHF	TGTGCCTGGAGTGCGGGGGGGAATCAGCCCCAGCATTTT
TRBJ2-7	.	14	TRBD2	TRBV28	CASRGVAGAYEQYF	TGTGCCAGCAGAGGAGTAGCGGGAGCTTACGAGCAGTACTTC
TRBJ2-7	.	14	.	TRBV2	CASSPSRGHYEQYF	TGTGCCAGCAGCCCCTCTAGGGGCCACTACGAGCAGTACTTC
TRBJ2-2	.	16	TRBD2	TRBV7-8	CASTIRAGGDTGELFF	TGTGCCAGCACCATTAGAGCGGGAGGGGACACCGGGGAGCTGTTTTTT
TRBJ2-7	.	13	.	TRBV4-3	CASSQESDYEQYF	TGCGCCAGCAGCCAAGAATCAGACTACGAGCAGTACTTC
TRBJ1-2	once	13	.	TRBV15	CATSSNYRSPPNF	TGTGCCACCAGCTCCAACTACCGATCTCCACCCAACTTC
TRBJ1-1	.	14	TRBD1	TRBV6-5	CASRDRAMNTEAFF	TGTGCCAGCAGGGACAGGGCGATGAACACTGAAGCTTTCTTT
TRBJ2-2	.	14	.	TRBV9	CASSGGLFTGELFF	TGTGCCAGCAGCGGGGGACTGTTCACCGGGGAGCTGTTTTTT
TRBJ1-1	.	16	TRBD1	TRBV27	CASSTQITGGLSEAFF	TGTGCCAGCAGTACGCAGATAACAGGGGGGCTATCTGAAGCTTTCTTT
TRBJ2-7	.	16	TRBD1	TRBV2	CASSGGTGIPDYEQYF	TGTGCCAGCAGTGGAGGGACAGGGATTCCCGACTACGAGCAGTACTTC
TRBJ1-1	.	13	.	TRBV5-1	CASSLDGSTEAFF	TGCGCCAGCAGCTTGGACGGGAGCACTGAAGCTTTCTTT
TRBJ1-5	.	16	.	TRBV19	CASSRPTGYSNQPQHF	TGTGCCAGTAGCCGCCCAACAGGTTATAGCAATCAGCCCCAGCATTTT
TRBJ1-1	.	13	TRBD1	TRBV5-1	CASSQDRVTEAFF	TGCGCCAGCAGTCAAGACAGGGTAACTGAAGCTTTCTTT
TRBJ1-1	.	13	TRBD1	TRBV19	CASSTTGGSEAFF	TGTGCCAGTAGTACGACAGGGGGCTCTGAAGCTTTCTTT
TRBJ2-7	.	16	.	TRBV6-5	CASSYSWSPNFYEQYF	TGTGCCAGCAGTTACTCGTGGAGCCCCAACTTCTACGAGCAGTACTTC
TRBJ1-1	.	19	TRBD1	TRBV6-2/TRBV6-3	CASSSEGWAGGWVNTEAFF	TGTGCCAGCAGTTCAGAAGGGTGGGCAGGGGGCTGGGTGAACACTGAAGCTTTCTTT
TRBJ1-2	.	14	.	TRBV29-1	CSVEWQRVNYGYTF	TGCAGCGTTGAATGGCAGAGGGTAAACTATGGCTACACCTTC
TRBJ2-2	.	12	.	TRBV19	CASSLSGGELFF	TGTGCCAGTAGCCTGAGTGGCGGGGAGCTGTTTTTT
TRBJ1-2	.	13	.	TRBV10-3	CAISEAGGAGYTF	TGTGCCATCAGTGAGGCCGGGGGGGCGGGCTACACCTTC
TRBJ2-7	.	14	.	TRBV30	CAWSPGQTAYEQYF	TGTGCCTGGAGTCCAGGACAGACCGCCTACGAGCAGTACTTC
TRBJ2-1	.	16	.	TRBV6-1	CASSGRIGALYNEQFF	TGTGCCAGCAGTGGCCGTATTGGGGCCCTCTACAATGAGCAGTTCTTC
TRBJ2-7	.	12	.	TRBV19	CASSGGLDEQYF	TGTGCCAGTAGTGGAGGGTTGGACGAGCAGTACTTC
TRBJ2-3	once	14	TRBD2	TRBV20-1	CSASYSGVVDTQYF	TGCAGTGCTAGTTATAGCGGGGTAGTAGATACGCAGTATTTT
TRBJ2-7	.	16	TRBD1	TRBV28	CASSFIRGQGLYEQYF	TGTGCCAGCAGTTTTATCAGGGGACAGGGTCTCTACGAGCAGTACTTC
TRBJ2-7	.	14	TRBD1	TRBV30	CAWSPGDSSYEQYF	TGTGCCTGGAGTCCCGGGGACAGCTCCTACGAGCAGTACTTC
TRBJ2-1	.	15	.	TRBV9	CASSVAGGPYNEQFF	TGTGCCAGCAGCGTAGCGGGGGGCCCCTACAATGAGCAGTTCTTC
TRBJ2-7	.	18	TRBD1	TRBV18	CASSPGPRQGLFSYEQYF	TGTGCCAGCTCACCAGGGCCCCGACAGGGGTTGTTTTCCTACGAGCAGTACTTC
TRBJ2-7	.	16	TRBD1	TRBV7-2	CASSSTDWYRTGRQYF	TGTGCCAGCAGCTCGACGGATTGGTACCGGACAGGGAGGCAGTACTTC
TRBJ1-4	.	14	TRBD1	TRBV6-5	CASRQGPTNEKLFF	TGTGCCAGCCGACAGGGACCAACTAATGAAAAACTGTTTTTT
TRBJ2-1	.	17	TRBD2	TRBV11-3	CASSLTGTSGSYNEQFF	TGTGCCAGCAGCTTGACCGGGACTAGCGGGAGCTACAATGAGCAGTTCTTC
TRBJ1-2	.	11	TRBD1	TRBV20-1	CSAGTASRYTF	TGCAGTGCTGGGACAGCCTCTCGCTACACCTTC
TRBJ1-1	.	16	.	TRBV28	CASTSQGQGLGTEAFF	TGTGCCAGCACCTCGCAGGGTCAGGGATTGGGCACTGAAGCTTTCTTT
TRBJ1-5	.	14	TRBD1	TRBV6-5	CASRGAGGTQPQHF	TGTGCCAGCAGGGGGGCAGGGGGTACTCAGCCCCAGCATTTT
TRBJ2-7	.	16	TRBD2	TRBV19	CASSMGLAGDAYEQYF	TGTGCCAGTAGTATGGGACTAGCGGGAGATGCATACGAGCAGTACTTC
TRBJ2-7	.	13	TRBD1	TRBV2	CASSFGTGNEQYF	TGTGCCAGCAGTTTTGGGACAGGTAACGAGCAGTACTTC
TRBJ2-5	.	16	TRBD2	TRBV7-3	CASSLSLAGGRETQYF	TGTGCCAGCAGCCTTAGCCTAGCGGGGGGGCGAGAGACCCAGTACTTC
TRBJ1-4	.	13	.	TRBV9	CASSVGGNEKLFF	TGTGCCAGCAGCGTAGGCGGTAATGAAAAACTGTTTTTT
TRBJ2-3	.	14	.	TRBV6-1	CASSEPGSTDTQYF	TGTGCCAGCAGTGAACCGGGTAGCACAGATACGCAGTATTTT
TRBJ2-2	.	16	.	TRBV28	CASSLLAGTNTGELFF	TGTGCCAGCAGTTTGTTGGCAGGCACGAACACCGGGGAGCTGTTTTTT
TRBJ1-6	few	12	.	TRBV2	CASSVRFPPLHF	TGTGCCAGCAGTGTGAGGTTTCCACCCCTCCACTTT
TRBJ2-6	once	15	.	TRBV28	CASSFRGSGANVLTF	TGTGCCAGCAGTTTCCGGGGTTCAGGGGCCAACGTCCTGACTTTC
TRBJ2-2	.	17	TRBD2	TRBV30	CAWSVYGRGRSTGELFF	TGTGCCTGGAGTGTATACGGACGCGGGAGATCAACCGGGGAGCTGTTTTTT
TRBJ2-5	once	13	TRBD1	TRBV30	CAWRRQGLETQYF	TGTGCCTGGAGACGACAGGGGCTGGAGACCCAGTACTTC
TRBJ2-7	.	12	.	TRBV12-3/TRBV12-4	CASSSSLYEQYF	TGTGCCAGCAGTTCAAGCCTCTACGAGCAGTACTTC
TRBJ2-1	once	13	.	TRBV28	CASSGDSLGEQFF	TGTGCCAGCAGTGGGGACTCCCTGGGGGAGCAGTTCTTC
TRBJ1-3	few	16	TRBD1	TRBV28	CASSLWGDRSPGVIYF	TGTGCCAGCAGTTTATGGGGGGACAGGTCGCCGGGTGTCATATATTTT
TRBJ1-5	.	15	TRBD1	TRBV9	CASSVGDRDNQPQHF	TGTGCCAGCAGCGTAGGGGACAGGGACAATCAGCCCCAGCATTTT
TRBJ1-1	.	11	TRBD1	TRBV12-3/TRBV12-4	CASSRTGPAFF	TGTGCCAGCAGCAGGACAGGGCCCGCTTTCTTT
TRBJ1-2	.	13	.	TRBV9	CASSVDRVGRYTF	TGTGCCAGCAGCGTAGATCGTGTAGGGAGGTACACCTTC
TRBJ1-5	.	15	TRBD1	TRBV28	CASSLVGGAGQPQHF	TGTGCCAGCAGTTTGGTAGGGGGCGCCGGCCAGCCCCAGCATTTT
TRBJ1-2	.	14	TRBD1	TRBV19	CASSINRGIYGYTF	TGTGCCAGTAGTATCAACAGGGGCATCTATGGCTACACCTTC